The 17 T cell receptor beta chains in this list originate from one sample, sequenced in a study of OX40 agonist ivuxolimab in advanced cancers. Sequencing used immunoSEQ multiplex PCR; TCRdb keeps in-frame clones, though not all of them. The repertoire holds about 40,000 clones, with more than 70% as singletons. Sequenced here: CD4+ or CD8+ T cells sorted from blood, sampled in a trial of the OX40 agonist ivuxolimab. The receptors shown here come from an adult with an advanced solid tumor such as melanoma, head and neck, liver or kidney cancer.

The gene calls are TRBV13 and TRBJ2-3; D might be TRBD2 (6 bases). The CDR3 consists of 15 residues. Per germline, CDR1 PRHDT and CDR2 FYEKMQ (reference sequence). The germline V and J ends were trimmed by 5 bases and 0 bases, with 12 bases remaining between them. The CDR3 reads CASSNRDSSTDTQYF. The CDR3 region has the DNA TGTGCCAGCAGCAACCGGGACTCCAGCACAGATACGCAGTATTTT.

This chain uses TRBV7-9 with TRBJ2-4; D is unresolved. CDR1 is SEHNR and CDR2 is FQNEAQ in the germline V gene (reference sequence). The V end lost 1 base, the J end lost 0 bases, and 1 base lay between the germline ends. The CDR3 length is 13 residues. The CDR3 region has the DNA TGTGCCAGCAGCTTAGTAGCCAAAAACATTCAGTACTTC. It encodes CASSLVAKNIQYF.

V and J are TRBV7-9 and TRBJ1-2, with D possibly matching TRBD1 (5 bases). Germline CDR1 reads SEHNR; CDR2 reads FQNEAQ (reference sequence). The CDR3 extends over 14 amino acids. Trimming cost V 3 bases and J 4 bases, with 12 bases left between them. Here the CDR3 DNA reads TGTGCCAGCAGCTTTTTGACAGATTTCTATGGCTACACCTTC. Translating it yields CASSFLTDFYGYTF.

V and J are TRBV5-6 and TRBJ1-2, with no clear D. V lost 3 bases, J lost 3 bases, and 9 bases lay in between. This CDR3 has 13 amino acids. Germline values: CDR1 SGHDT, CDR2 YYEEEE. The CDR3 is CASSYTVHYGYTF. CDR3 nucleotide sequence: TGTGCCAGCAGCTACACAGTCCACTATGGCTACACCTTC.

The rearrangement links TRBV28 to TRBJ2-7, with 7 bases fitting TRBD1. The CDR3 length is 14 residues. Germline CDR1 is MDHEN and CDR2 is SYDVKM. Germline trimming cut 5 bases from V and 5 bases from J; bases unmatched to any gene: 9. CDR3 nucleotide sequence: TGTGCCAGCAGTCGGACAGGCCCAGGACACGAGCAGTACTTC. It is translated as CASSRTGPGHEQYF.

V and J are TRBV4-2 and TRBJ2-7; TRBD2 matches at 8 bases. V lost 0 bases to trimming and J lost 0 bases; unmatched junction nucleotides: 16. The CDR3 is 20 amino acids. The germline gives CDR1 LGHNA, CDR2 YNFKEQ. The CDR3 nucleotides read TGTGCCAGCAGCCAAGAAGAAAGGGCTAGCGGGTTTCCAAGCTCCTACGAGCAGTACTTC. Translation gives CASSQEERASGFPSSYEQYF.

This clone was found once. The rearrangement links TRBV6-1 to TRBJ2-7, with D perhaps TRBD1 or TRBD2 (5 bases each). The germline V and J ends were trimmed by 5 bases and 0 bases, with 14 bases remaining between them. Germline CDR1 MNHNS, CDR2 SASEGT. The CDR3 loop spans 15 amino acids. CDR3 region: CASSLRDRSSYEQYF. The CDR3 nucleotides read TGTGCCAGCAGTCTCCGGGACCGAAGCTCCTACGAGCAGTACTTC.

J is TRBJ2-5 and V is TRBV29-1; D gene uncertain. The germline gives CDR1 SQVTM, CDR2 ANQGSEA. The CDR3 length is 14 residues. The V end lost 3 bases, the J end lost 2 bases, and 13 bases lay between the germline ends. The CDR3 DNA follows: TGCAGCGTTGAGGCCTGGTTGGGACAAGAGACCCAGTACTTC. Residues: CSVEAWLGQETQYF.

The V and J genes are TRBV5-4 and TRBJ1-1, with 7 bases matching TRBD1. The CDR3 is 15 residues long. The V gene end was trimmed by 4 bases and the J gene end by 4 bases; junction bases not matched to a gene: 10. Germline loops: CDR1 SGHNT, CDR2 YYREEE (reference sequence). CDR3 residues: CASSAGGGAGTEAFF. CDR3 sequence (DNA): TGTGCCAGCAGCGCTGGAGGGGGCGCAGGCACTGAAGCTTTCTTT.

This clone was observed once. Here the CDR3 DNA reads TGTGCCAGTAGTATAGATGGGGCAAACTCCTACAATGAGCAGTTCTTC. Protein: CASSIDGANSYNEQFF. The chain carries TRBV19 and TRBJ2-1; perhaps TRBD1 as D (5 bases). The CDR3 loop spans 16 amino acids. The V and J ends lost 0 bases and 0 bases respectively, with 9 bases between them. The germline CDR1 and CDR2 sequences are LNHDA and SQIVND (reference sequence). Variable domain in full (rest from reference TRBV19 and TRBJ2-1): DGGITQSPKYLFRKEGQNVTLSCEQNLNHDAMYWYRQDPGQGLRLIYYSQIVNDFQKGDIAEGYSVSREKKESFPLTVTSAQKNPTAFYLCASSIDGANSYNEQFFGPGTRLTVL.

The V and J genes are TRBV28 and TRBJ2-3, with D unresolved. CDR3 length equals 13 residues. Trimming took 5 bases from V and 5 from J, leaving 11 bases between them. Germline V gene data show CDR1 as MDHEN and CDR2 as SYDVKM. CDR3 nucleotide sequence: TGTGCCAGCAGTCCCTTCTTGGAAGATACGCAGTATTTT. This codes for CASSPFLEDTQYF.

The J gene is TRBJ2-1, the V gene TRBV21-1; the D call TRBD1 from the table was never checked on the DNA. TRBV21-1 is annotated as a pseudogene. The CDR3 runs 15 residues. CDR3 DNA: TGTGCCAGCAGCATAAAGGTCGAGGGGGCGAATGAGCAGTTCTTC. It is translated as CASSIKVEGANEQFF.

This clone was seen just once. The chain carries TRBV28 and TRBJ2-7, with D possibly TRBD2 on 5 matching bases. Germline CDR1 MDHEN, CDR2 SYDVKM. Trimming stripped 6 bases from V and 5 bases from J, with 17 bases between. This CDR3 has 14 amino acids. The CDR3 nucleotides read TGTGCCAGCAGACTGGACTTCTTCCCTGACGAGCAGTACTTC. Protein: CASRLDFFPDEQYF.

This chain links TRBV5-1 with TRBJ1-1; D gene ambiguous. V shed 2 bases and J shed 2 bases, with 7 bases lying between them. Per germline, CDR1 SGHRS and CDR2 YFSETQ. The CDR3 is 13 amino acids. The CDR3 nucleotides are TGCGCCAGCAGCTTTCGACAAAACACTGAAGCTTTCTTT. It encodes CASSFRQNTEAFF.

The genes are TRBV4-2 and TRBJ1-6; a weak D match, TRBD1 (5 bases). CDR3 length: 12 residues. Germline V gives CDR1 LGHNA, CDR2 YNFKEQ. Trimming took off 0 bases at V and 17 bases at J, with 11 bases between the two ends. The CDR3 coding sequence is TGTGCCAGCAGCCAAGAGGGACGCGCTTTCCACTTT. It specifies CASSQEGRAFHF.

The rearrangement joins TRBV6-6 to TRBJ1-5, with D uncertain. The CDR3 covers 15 residues. V was clipped by 1 base and J by 4 bases, with 11 bases between them. Germline-derived CDR1 and CDR2 are MNHNY and SVGAGI (reference sequence). This CDR3 is CASSYLTLGNQPQHF. The CDR3 nucleotides read TGTGCCAGCAGTTACTTGACCTTGGGTAATCAGCCCCAGCATTTT.

The rearrangement joins TRBV27 to TRBJ1-2, with TRBD1 as a possible D gene (5 bases). V lost 0 bases and J 0 bases, leaving 14 bases between the germline ends. CDR3 size: 17 residues. Germline V gene data show CDR1 as MNHEY and CDR2 as SMNVEV (reference sequence). This CDR3 is CASSLSRQGESNYGYTF. The CDR3 nucleotides are TGTGCCAGCAGTTTATCGAGGCAGGGCGAATCTAACTATGGCTACACCTTC.